This T cell receptor (beta chain) appears in the sequencing data of a study of blood T cell repertoires in COVID-19. Overall study context: The United States, Italy and Spain supplied acute and convalescent COVID-19 samples. Sample material is recorded as cDNA or gDNA derived from T cells, B-cell-depleted T cells, or PBMCs.

V was clipped by 4 bases and J by 2 bases, with 12 bases between them. Germline-derived CDR1 and CDR2 are MNHEY and SVGAGI. The CDR3 consists of 14 residues. Methods used by the authors: Estimated nucleated cell counts came from reference gene primer amplification. The table came from immunoSEQ multiplex PCR; TCRdb's copy has only in-frame clones and leaves some out. V and J calls and clone size are those listed in that table; D and trimming were worked out from the DNA. The table has about 270,000 clones, more than 70% seen once; the top ten hold 3.1%. The chain recombines TRBV6-5 with TRBJ2-7; D is perhaps TRBD2 (6 bases). Sample: peripheral blood. The sequence was collected from a woman aged 18-29 years with acute or convalescent COVID-19. The CDR3 DNA reads as TGTGCCAGCAGTTCCCCGACTAGTACCTACGAGCAGTACTTC. Its protein product is CASSSPTSTYEQYF.